One and the same sample provided the 32 T cell receptor beta chains below, sequenced in a study of CD8+ T cells in alopecia areata. cDNA reverse transcribed from extracted RNA served as the sequencing template. Profiled with immunoSEQ multiplex PCR; TCRdb holds only in-frame clones, not every one. This repertoire holds over 100,000 clones, and none appear only once. The sequenced material came from lesional skin. These receptors were collected from a C3H/HeJ mouse with alopecia areata. The strain bears MHC haplotype H2-k.

This clone was picked up a small number of times. The gene names here belong to mouse. The covered CDR3 bases are TGTGCTAGCAGCCCCAGGGGGCAGGAGATGGAC. Its translation is CASSPRGQEMD. The whole CDR3 sequence reads CASSPRGQEMDTQYF. The V and J genes are TRBV17 and TRBJ2-5, with TRBD1 matching 8 bases. The CDR3 end is not reached by the read, which stops 4 residues before it; the germline J gene fills it in. The germline gives CDR1 MNHDT, CDR2 YYDKIL. The CDR3 is 15 residues long.

This clone was picked up many times. The genes and germline here are from mouse. The sequenced fragment ends 4 residues before the CDR3 boundary, so the rest is inferred from the germline J gene. This sequence joins TRBV13-3 and TRBJ2-1; D gene unclear. Germline assignment: CDR1 NNHDY and CDR2 SYVADS. This CDR3 is built from 15 residues. V lost 0 bases, J lost 1 base, and 8 bases lay in between. Partial CDR3 DNA: TGTGCCAGCAGTGATGAGAACAAGAACTATGCT. This translates into CASSDENKNYA. The full CDR3 reads CASSDENKNYAEQFF.

Notes on this clone: Gene names and germline refer to mouse. Read sequence stops 4 residues before the CDR3 end, and the germline J gene provides the missing end. The chain links TRBV13-2 to TRBJ2-5; tentative D call: TRBD1 (5 bases). The germline V gene has CDR1 NNHNN and CDR2 SYGAGS (reference sequence). The CDR3 is made up of 14 amino acids. CDR3 sequence: CASGDAREGDTQYF. The sequenced CDR3 bases are TGTGCCAGCGGTGATGCACGGGAGGGGGAC.

The sample holds a few counts of this clone. Gene names and germline refer to mouse. The read ends 4 residues early relative to the CDR3; the germline J gene fills the gap. The V and J genes are TRBV17 and TRBJ2-7; D not resolved. This CDR3 is 13 amino acids long. The V end lost 2 bases, the J end lost 3 bases, and 8 bases lay between the germline ends. Per the germline V gene, CDR1 is MNHDT and CDR2 is YYDKIL. The DNA read from the CDR3 is TGTGCTAGCAGTAGACTGGTTCTCTAT. It codes for CASSRLVLY. The full CDR3 is CASSRLVLYEQYF.

The table lists this clone with a few counts. Gene names and germline refer to mouse. The read falls 4 residues short of the CDR3 end, and the missing part is taken from the germline J gene. The V gene is TRBV1, the J gene TRBJ2-1; tentative D call: TRBD1 (5 bases). Trimming stripped 3 bases from V and 1 base from J, with 10 bases between. CDR1 is NSQYPW, CDR2 LRSPGD, per germline (reference sequence). This CDR3 comprises 15 residues. The part of the CDR3 DNA that was read is TGCACCTGCAGTGCCTCCGACAGCAACTATGCT. Translation gives CTCSASDSNYA. The full-length CDR3 reads as CTCSASDSNYAEQFF.

This clone has more than one count but fewer than ten. Genes here carry mouse names. The CDR3 end falls 4 residues outside the read, so it is completed with the germline J gene. The chain recombines TRBV13-3 with TRBJ2-5; 13 bases align to TRBD2. With 2 bases clipped from V and 2 bases from J, the junction kept 2 bases outside the gene matches. Germline CDR1 is NNHDY and CDR2 is SYVADS. The CDR3 runs 16 residues. CDR3 DNA, as far as it was read: TGTGCCAGCAGTGACCGGGACTGGGGGGGCCAAGAC. Protein product: CASSDRDWGGQD. The CDR3, in full, reads CASSDRDWGGQDTQYF. The full variable domain, in which reference TRBV13-3 and TRBJ2-5 provide the parts outside the CDR3, is EAAVTQSPRSKVAVTGGKVTLSCHQTNNHDYMYWYRQDTGHGLRLIHYSYVADSTEKGDIPDGYKASRPSQENFSLILELASLSQTAVYFCASSDRDWGGQDTQYFGPGTRLLVL.

A remark on this clone: Here the gene names and germline are mouse. With the read ending 4 residues before the CDR3 end, the germline J gene is used to fill in that end. J is TRBJ2-2 and V is TRBV1, with 9 bases matching TRBD1. The CDR3 has 15 residues. CDR1 is NSQYPW, CDR2 LRSPGD, per germline (reference sequence). V trimming: 2 bases; J trimming: 5 bases; junction bases outside the gene matches: 3. The CDR3 protein is CTCSARTGVTGQLYF. Partial CDR3 DNA: TGCACCTGCAGTGCACGGACAGGGGTGACCGGG. Full variable domain (remainder filled in from reference TRBV1 and TRBJ2-2): VTLLEQNPRWRLVPRGQAVNLRCILKNSQYPWMSWYQQDLQKQLQWLFTLRSPGDKEVKSLPGADYLATRVTDTELRLQVANMSQGRTLYCTCSARTGVTGQLYFGEGSKLTVL.

Details on this clone: The germline and genes are mouse ones. Read data end 4 residues before the CDR3 end; the end is taken from the germline J gene. The V and J genes are TRBV13-3 and TRBJ2-1; TRBD1 agrees at 9 bases. This CDR3 comprises 15 residues. V trimming: 1 base; J trimming: 6 bases; junction bases outside the gene matches: 5. The V gene's germline CDR1 is NNHDY and CDR2 SYVADS. The CDR3 sequence is CASSDWDREGAEQFF. Partial CDR3 DNA: TGTGCCAGCAGTGATTGGGACAGGGAGGGTGCT.

Regarding this clone: Gene names follow the mouse nomenclature. The read terminates 4 residues ahead of where the CDR3 ends, so the germline J gene completes it. The V and J genes are TRBV13-3 and TRBJ2-5; TRBD2 is a possible D gene (6 bases). The CDR3 is 12 residues long. Germline CDR1 is NNHDY and CDR2 is SYVADS. The CDR3 bases that were read are TGTGCCAGCAGGGGACTTAGAGAC. Translating gives CASRGLRD. The full-length CDR3 reads as CASRGLRDTQYF.

With respect to this clone: Gene and germline names: mouse. From the germline J gene comes the end of the CDR3, since the read stops 4 residues before it. The chain links TRBV13-3 to TRBJ2-3, with TRBD2 identical over 10 bases. The CDR3 has 17 amino acids. V was pared by 0 bases and J by 2 bases, with 6 bases of the junction left unmatched. From germline, CDR1 is NNHDY and CDR2 SYVADS. The CDR3 sequence is CASSDAGGARDAETLYF. Partial CDR3 DNA: TGTGCCAGCAGTGATGCTGGGGGGGCGCGGGATGCAGAA.

This clone has at least ten counts. Mouse names are used for the genes. The sequence runs out 4 residues before the end of the CDR3; the remainder is reconstructed from the germline J gene. The V and J genes are TRBV13-3 and TRBJ2-3, with 7 bases that match TRBD1. J gave up 3 bases and V 2 bases, and 3 bases lay outside the gene matches. The CDR3 sequence is 14 residues long. The V gene's germline CDR1 is NNHDY and CDR2 SYVADS. The sequenced CDR3 bases are TGTGCCAGCAGTGAAGGCAGGGGGGCAGAA. Its protein is CASSEGRGAE. The full CDR3 reads CASSEGRGAETLYF.

This clone was counted many times. Gene names are mouse gene names. With the read ending 4 residues before the CDR3 end, the germline J gene is used to fill in that end. The sample carries other DNA sequences with the same CDR3. This sequence joins TRBV1 and TRBJ2-3; 7 bases agree with TRBD1. Per the germline V gene, CDR1 is NSQYPW and CDR2 is LRSPGD (reference sequence). The CDR3 has 14 residues. V shed 2 bases, J shed 3 bases, and the junction held 2 bases outside the gene matches. CDR3 amino acids: CTCSARQGAETLYF. The part of the CDR3 DNA that was read is TGCACCTGCAGTGCAAGACAGGGCGCAGAA.

In its sample, this clone was seen a few times. These gene names are mouse names. With the read ending 4 residues before the CDR3 end, the germline J gene is used to fill in that end. The chain joins TRBV13-3 to TRBJ2-3, with 9 bases identical to TRBD2. The CDR3 runs to 16 residues. J lost 2 bases, V lost 1 base, and 5 bases had no gene match. The germline V gene encodes CDR1 NNHDY and CDR2 SYVADS. CDR3 sequence: CASSDQAGGDAETLYF. The sequenced part of the CDR3 DNA is TGTGCCAGCAGTGATCAGGCTGGGGGGGATGCAGAA.

This clone occurred many times. Here the gene names and germline are mouse. The CDR3 goes on 4 residues after the read ends, and that part is filled in from the germline J gene. The chain is built from TRBV1 and TRBJ2-7; D is perhaps TRBD2 (7 bases). Germline CDR1 NSQYPW, CDR2 LRSPGD (reference sequence). The CDR3 has 15 residues. The part of the CDR3 DNA that was read is TGCACCTGCAGTGCAGATCCTGGGGGCCCTTAT. Protein: CTCSADPGGPY. The complete CDR3 reads CTCSADPGGPYEQYF. The full variable domain, its missing parts supplied by reference TRBV1 and TRBJ2-7, is VTLLEQNPRWRLVPRGQAVNLRCILKNSQYPWMSWYQQDLQKQLQWLFTLRSPGDKEVKSLPGADYLATRVTDTELRLQVANMSQGRTLYCTCSADPGGPYEQYFGPGTRLTVL.

Worth noting for this clone: Gene names refer to mouse genes. The read terminates 4 residues before the CDR3 end, so the remaining end is supplied by the germline J gene. This chain joins TRBV13-1 and TRBJ2-3; 9 bases agree with TRBD1. After removal of 2 bases from V and 2 bases from J, the junction contained 3 bases not matched to a gene. Germline loops: CDR1 NSHNY, CDR2 SYGAGN. The CDR3 extends over 15 amino acids. CDR3 residues: CASSETGGSAETLYF. The sequenced CDR3 bases are TGTGCCAGCAGTGAAACAGGGGGCTCTGCAGAA.

This clone has ten or more counts. Genes and germline come from the mouse. The read ends 4 residues shy of where the CDR3 ends; the end is completed using the germline J gene. The sample contains more than one DNA sequence encoding this CDR3. The V and J genes are TRBV1 and TRBJ2-7; 8 bases line up with TRBD1. This CDR3 spans 13 amino acids. V shed 5 bases, J shed 3 bases, and the junction held 3 bases outside the gene matches. CDR1 and CDR2 from the germline V gene are NSQYPW and LRSPGD (reference sequence). The DNA read from the CDR3 is TGCACCTGCAGTCCCGGGACAGGCTAT. Amino acids: CTCSPGTGY. In full, the CDR3 reads CTCSPGTGYEQYF.

In this sample, this clone turned up a few times. TCRdb's protein and the translated DNA diverge at residue 13; the protein reported here is the translation of the DNA. The gene names here belong to mouse. The CDR3 extends 3 residues past the end of the read, so its final part is completed from the germline J gene. The V gene is TRBV1, the J gene TRBJ1-6, with 8 bases lining up with TRBD1. TRBJ1-6 is known as an ORF, though its function is uncertain. The germline V gene encodes CDR1 NSQYPW and CDR2 LRSPGD (reference sequence). The ends lost 0 bases at V and 4 bases at J; junction bases unmatched: 2. The CDR3 sequence is 16 residues long. CDR3 in amino acids: CTCSAEDREYNSPLYF. The sequenced CDR3 bases are TGCACCTGCAGTGCAGAGGACAGGGAGTATAATTCGCCC.

The table lists this clone with a few counts. These gene names are mouse names. The CDR3 is cut off 4 residues early in the read; its end comes from the germline J gene. This chain links TRBV13-3 with TRBJ2-1; TRBD2 matches at 10 bases. The CDR3 totals 14 residues. The V segment lost 4 bases and the J segment 5 bases; nucleotides outside the gene matches: 3. CDR1 is NNHDY and CDR2 is SYVADS in the germline V gene. The CDR3 loop reads CASSHGLGDAEQFF. The sequenced part of the CDR3 DNA is TGTGCCAGCAGTCACGGACTGGGGGATGCT.

The table lists this clone with a few counts. Genes and germline are mouse. Sequencing ends 4 residues short of the CDR3 end; the germline J gene provides the rest. This chain joins TRBV13-3 and TRBJ1-1; 9 nucleotides align to TRBD1. The CDR3 is 16 residues long. The J segment lost 0 bases and the V segment lost 0 bases, leaving 3 bases of the junction unmatched. Germline CDR1 NNHDY, CDR2 SYVADS. The CDR3 loop reads CASSDGTGVTNTEVFF. Incomplete CDR3 DNA: TGTGCCAGCAGTGATGGGACAGGGGTTACAAACACA.

As concerns this clone: Gene names refer to mouse genes. The read halts 4 residues ahead of the CDR3 end, with the missing end drawn from the germline J gene. This rearrangement joins TRBV13-3 to TRBJ2-1; TRBD2 matches at 9 bases. The V and J ends lost 3 bases and 2 bases, in that order; junction bases with no gene match: 6. The CDR3 spans 16 residues. Germline CDR1 is NNHDY and CDR2 is SYVADS. CDR3 in amino acids: CASSVGGLGYYAEQFF. The part of the CDR3 DNA that was read is TGTGCCAGCAGTGTAGGCGGACTGGGGTACTATGCT.

This clone showed up many times. At residue 12, the DNA translation does not agree with TCRdb's protein; the protein displayed here is the one encoded by the DNA. Mouse gene names apply. The read ends 3 residues before the CDR3 terminus; that terminus is restored from the germline J gene. The chain recombines TRBV13-3 with TRBJ1-3, with D unresolved. The CDR3 extends over 15 amino acids. Trimming took 6 bases from V and 0 from J, leaving 13 bases between them. Germline CDR1 NNHDY, CDR2 SYVADS. The DNA read from the CDR3 is TGTGCCAGCACCTCCCCACAGAATTCTGGAAATACG. Translated, it gives CASTSPQNSGNT. In full, the CDR3 is CASTSPQNSGNTLYF.

This clone was seen a handful of times. The gene names here belong to mouse. The read ends 4 residues before the CDR3 terminus; that terminus is restored from the germline J gene. The chain links TRBV13-1 to TRBJ2-2; D call uncertain. The CDR3 has 16 amino acids. Trimming shortened V by 0 bases and J by 0 bases, and 9 bases separated the two germline ends. Germline V gene lookup returns CDR1 NSHNY and CDR2 SYGAGN. The CDR3 sequence: CASSDARQANTGQLYF. Incomplete CDR3 DNA: TGTGCCAGCAGTGATGCCAGACAAGCAAACACCGGG.

This clone has only a few counts. Mouse germline and gene names are used. The observed sequence ends 4 residues before the CDR3 terminus, with the missing tail filled in from the germline J gene. The chain carries TRBV13-1 and TRBJ1-4; a possible D gene is TRBD1 (5 bases). The CDR3 spans 12 residues. V shed 7 bases and J shed 4 bases, with 8 bases lying between them. Germline lookup yields CDR1 NSHNY and CDR2 SYGAGN. The covered CDR3 bases are TGTGCCAGCCAGGGTTTCAACGAA. Protein sequence: CASQGFNE. From start to end, the CDR3 is CASQGFNERLFF.

This clone showed up many times. Gene names refer to mouse genes. The CDR3 is cut off 4 residues early in the read; its end comes from the germline J gene. The genes are TRBV13-3 and TRBJ2-3; no reliable D call. The germline CDR1 and CDR2 sequences are NNHDY and SYVADS. CDR3 length equals 15 residues. V lost 1 base and J lost 0, with 9 bases in between. The CDR3 DNA, read in part, is TGTGCCAGCAGTGATACAAAACCTAGTGCAGAA. It specifies CASSDTKPSAE. In full, the CDR3 is CASSDTKPSAETLYF.

This clone was found a few times. The genes and germline here are from mouse. The CDR3 goes on 4 residues after the read ends, and that part is filled in from the germline J gene. J is TRBJ2-3 and V is TRBV19; the match to TRBD1 covers 7 bases. V dropped 10 bases and J dropped 1; count of bases not matched to a gene: 0. This CDR3 spans 11 amino acids. Germline-derived CDR1 and CDR2 are FNHDT and SITEND (reference sequence). The CDR3 sequence is CAGQGAETLYF. The sequenced part of the CDR3 DNA is TGTGCCGGACAGGGTGCAGAA.

This clone was detected a few times. Gene names are the mouse ones. Read coverage stops 4 residues before the CDR3 terminus; the germline J gene supplies the remainder. The V call is TRBV19, the J call TRBJ1-4; D gene uncertain. The V end was cut by 5 bases, the J end by 4 bases, with 6 bases between. This CDR3 has 12 amino acids. The germline V gene encodes CDR1 FNHDT and CDR2 SITEND (reference sequence). This CDR3 reads CASRTYNERLFF. The CDR3 bases that were read are TGTGCCAGCAGGACATACAACGAA.

About this clone: Gene names refer to mouse genes. The read comes to an end 4 residues before the CDR3 does, leaving the germline J gene to fill in the end. This chain joins TRBV19 and TRBJ2-7; D gene uncertain. The V end was cut by 0 bases, the J end by 0 bases, with 7 bases between. Germline V gene lookup returns CDR1 FNHDT and CDR2 SITEND (reference sequence). The CDR3 consists of 14 residues. The CDR3 bases that were read are TGTGCCAGCAGTATAGTCAGTTACTCCTAT. It is translated as CASSIVSYSY. In full, the CDR3 reads CASSIVSYSYEQYF.

This clone showed up many times. Mouse gene names apply. The CDR3 loop reads CASSDQQEEVFF. The CDR3 DNA, read in part, is TGTGCCAGCAGTGATCAGCAGGAA. The chain couples TRBV13-3 to TRBJ1-1, with unresolved D. The missing CDR3 end, 4 residues past where the read stops, is filled in from the germline J gene. The CDR3 consists of 12 residues. In germline, CDR1 is NNHDY, CDR2 SYVADS.

This clone was seen a few times. The genes and germline here are from mouse. The missing CDR3 end, 4 residues past where the read stops, is filled in from the germline J gene. The V gene is TRBV13-3, the J gene TRBJ1-4; 8 bases match TRBD1. Germline V gives CDR1 NNHDY, CDR2 SYVADS. The CDR3 covers 15 residues. V dropped 5 bases and J dropped 4; count of bases not matched to a gene: 7. The part of the CDR3 DNA that was read is TGTGCCAGCAGCCTCAGGGGGCGCGGCAACGAA. Translated: CASSLRGRGNE. The complete CDR3 reads CASSLRGRGNERLFF.

This clone has a handful of counts. These gene names are mouse names. The read ends 4 residues early relative to the CDR3; the germline J gene fills the gap. This chain joins TRBV13-1 and TRBJ2-7, with D possibly being TRBD2 (6 bases). Germline V gives CDR1 NSHNY, CDR2 SYGAGN. The CDR3 spans 12 residues. The covered CDR3 bases are TGTGCCAGCAGAGCTGGGGAATAT. This codes for CASRAGEY. The full CDR3 protein reads CASRAGEYEQYF.

In this sample, this clone turned up a few times. Gene names and germline match the mouse. The DNA ends 4 residues before the CDR3 does, and the rest of the CDR3 is filled in from the germline J gene. The rearrangement uses TRBV13-3 and TRBJ2-2; no firm D call. This CDR3 contains 15 residues. V lost 2 bases and J lost 3, with 11 bases in between. Per the germline V gene, CDR1 is NNHDY and CDR2 is SYVADS. This CDR3 is CASSERRVDTGQLYF. The part of the CDR3 DNA that was read is TGTGCCAGCAGTGAGAGGAGGGTGGACACCGGG.

On this clone itself: The gene names here belong to mouse. The sequence runs out 4 residues before the end of the CDR3; the remainder is reconstructed from the germline J gene. J is TRBJ2-5 and V is TRBV13-3; the match to TRBD1 covers 7 bases. CDR1 is NNHDY, CDR2 SYVADS, per germline. This CDR3 has 13 residues. Incomplete CDR3 DNA: TGTGCCAGCAGTGACGGCAGGGGGGAC. It encodes CASSDGRGD. The entire CDR3 protein reads CASSDGRGDTQYF.